The 15 T cell receptor beta chains below come from one sample, sequenced in a study of response to subunit inactivated influenza vaccine. MiXCR, run by TCRdb on the RT-PCR reads, gives a single entry per CDR3 protein. The table records 150,000 to 200,000 distinct CDR3 sequences, approximately 12% of them present only once. The same specimen was also included in a second study, on T cells expressing NK-cell markers. That publication notes: UMIs accompanied the 5'RACE template switching by which TCR beta cDNA was made.

Specimen: CD8+ T cells sorted from PBMCs, collected about 11 days after vaccination. These receptors all stem from a man aged 45-65 years who received an inactivated influenza vaccine.

This clonotype turned up a few times. As DNA, the CDR3 is TGTGCCAGCAGCTGGGGGCCTAGCGGGGTCTACAATGAGCAGTTCTTC. Protein: CASSWGPSGVYNEQFF. The chain has TRBV7-2 and TRBJ2-1; the match to TRBD2 covers 9 bases. V shed 4 bases and J 3 bases; nucleotides not matched to a gene: 7. Per the germline V gene, CDR1 is SGHTA and CDR2 is FQGNSA. CDR3 size: 16 residues.

This clonotype has only a few counts. The rearrangement links TRBV29-1 to TRBJ2-3; D may be TRBD2 (7 bases). Between the trimmed V and J ends, which lost 6 bases and 4 bases, there was a span of 14 bases. From germline, CDR1 is SQVTM and CDR2 ANQGSEA. The CDR3 has 13 amino acids. The CDR3 nucleotides read TGCAGCGTGGGTGGGGGGGCAGCAGATACGCAGTATTTT. Encoded protein: CSVGGGAADTQYF.

Only a few counts were recorded for this clonotype. The V call is TRBV20-1, the J call TRBJ2-4, with 9 positions matching TRBD2. This CDR3 region has 16 residues. Germline values: CDR1 DFQATT, CDR2 SNEGSKA (reference sequence). V trimming: 3 bases; J trimming: 0 bases; junction bases outside the gene matches: 6. In DNA, the CDR3 is TGCAGTGCTAGCGCTAGCGGGGCCCTAGCCAAAAACATTCAGTACTTC. Residues: CSASASGALAKNIQYF.

This clonotype was seen more than once but under ten times. The chain combines TRBV5-1 with TRBJ2-1, with D unresolved. Germline CDR1 and CDR2: SGHRS and YFSETQ. CDR3 size: 14 residues. V was pared by 5 bases and J by 2 bases, with 11 bases between. The CDR3 sequence is CASRVGNTYNEQFF. CDR3 coding DNA: TGCGCCAGCAGGGTGGGTAACACCTACAATGAGCAGTTCTTC.

The rearrangement uses TRBV4-3 and TRBJ2-1; 8 positions agree with TRBD1. J gave up 0 bases and V 2 bases, and 9 bases lay outside the gene matches. From germline, CDR1 is LGHNA and CDR2 YSLEER. CDR3 length equals 18 residues. The CDR3: CASSQWSQQGDSYNEQFF. CDR3 nucleotide sequence: TGCGCCAGCAGCCAATGGTCCCAACAGGGGGACTCCTACAATGAGCAGTTCTTC.

The J gene is TRBJ2-2, the V gene TRBV19, with 8 bases aligning to TRBD1. Germline lookup yields CDR1 LNHDA and CDR2 SQIVND (reference sequence). The CDR3 runs 16 residues. V lost 8 bases, J lost 0 bases, and 8 bases stayed unmatched. CDR3 coding DNA: TGTGCCAGTGGGGAGGTACAGGGGGCGAACACCGGGGAGCTGTTTTTT. It yields the protein CASGEVQGANTGELFF.

This clonotype was seen a few times. V is TRBV11-2 and J is TRBJ2-1; D is perhaps TRBD1 or TRBD2 (6 bases each). CDR1 and CDR2 (germline): SGHAT, FQNNGV. The CDR3 spans 19 residues. V was trimmed by 1 base and J by 0 bases, leaving 19 bases between them. CDR3 sequence reads: CASSLVGPGALGSYNEQFF. In nucleotides, the CDR3 is TGTGCCAGCAGCTTAGTAGGCCCGGGGGCGCTGGGCTCCTACAATGAGCAGTTCTTC.

In its sample, this clonotype was seen a few times. This chain links TRBV20-1 with TRBJ2-2, with a possible D match to TRBD2 (6 bases). Trimming pared 0 bases from V and 5 bases from J, leaving 13 bases between. CDR3 length: 15 residues. CDR1 and CDR2 (germline): DFQATT, SNEGSKA (reference sequence). CDR3: CSARDHGGFTGELFF. In nucleotides, the CDR3 is TGCAGTGCTAGAGATCACGGGGGTTTTACCGGGGAGCTGTTTTTT.

J is TRBJ2-7 and V is TRBV6-2 or TRBV6-3, with D perhaps TRBD2 (6 bases). Deletions cut 2 bases from V and 4 bases from J, with 15 bases between. CDR3 length: 15 residues. Germline V gene lookup returns CDR1 MNHEY and CDR2 SVGEGT. The CDR3 DNA is TGTGCCAGCAGTTACCTCGCGGGGTTCTTGTACGAGCAGTACTTC. It yields the protein CASSYLAGFLYEQYF.

This clonotype was picked up a small number of times. The rearrangement links TRBV28 to TRBJ2-3; D is undetermined. Germline CDR1 reads MDHEN; CDR2 reads SYDVKM. The CDR3 has 17 residues. Between the trimmed V and J ends, which lost 4 bases and 0 bases, there was a span of 17 bases. The chain's CDR3 is CASSSHKDLGSTDTQYF. DNA for the CDR3: TGTGCCAGCAGTTCCCATAAGGACCTCGGGAGCACAGATACGCAGTATTTT.

V is TRBV2 and J is TRBJ2-5; 7 bases are a match to TRBD2. The CDR3 is 18 residues long. Looked up from germline, CDR1 is SNHLY and CDR2 is FYNNEI. V dropped 1 base and J dropped 7; count of bases not matched to a gene: 18. CDR3 amino acids: CASSEEKIGLVIELTQYF. The DNA for the CDR3 is TGTGCCAGCAGTGAAGAGAAAATCGGACTAGTGATTGAATTGACCCAGTACTTC.

This clonotype came up a few times. V gene TRBV7-9 combines with J gene TRBJ2-5, with a tentative D call TRBD2 (5 bases). The length of the CDR3 is 12 residues. Germline lookup yields CDR1 SEHNR and CDR2 FQNEAQ (reference sequence). Trimming shortened V by 8 bases and J by 4 bases, and 11 bases separated the two germline ends. CDR3 DNA sequence: TGTGCCAGCCGAGGGTTAGGAGAGACCCAGTACTTC. Residues: CASRGLGETQYF.

V gene TRBV11-2 combines with J gene TRBJ2-7; TRBD1 aligns across 7 bases. The trim removed 6 bases at V and 4 bases at J, leaving 9 bases unmatched. CDR1 and CDR2 (germline): SGHAT, FQNNGV. The CDR3 is 14 residues long. The CDR3 DNA is TGTGCCAGCAGACCTGGGACAGCTTTTTACGAGCAGTACTTC. This translates into CASRPGTAFYEQYF.

This chain connects TRBV12-3 or TRBV12-4 to TRBJ1-1, with D perhaps matching TRBD1 (5 bases). The CDR3 loop spans 15 amino acids. V shed 0 bases and J shed 3 bases, with 11 bases lying between them. CDR3 bases: TGTGCCAGCAGTTTAGCGCCAGGGCCGGACACTGAAGCTTTCTTT. Protein product: CASSLAPGPDTEAFF.

This clonotype was found a few times. CDR3 loop: CASSKGGPGVEQFF. The CDR3 bases are TGTGCCAGCAGCAAAGGGGGGCCTGGGGTTGAGCAGTTCTTC. The V and J genes are TRBV9 and TRBJ2-1; D possibly matches TRBD1 or TRBD2 (6 bases each). This CDR3 has 14 residues. V was trimmed by 4 bases and J by 9 bases, leaving 17 bases between them. Germline V lookup: CDR1 SGDLS, CDR2 YYNGEE.